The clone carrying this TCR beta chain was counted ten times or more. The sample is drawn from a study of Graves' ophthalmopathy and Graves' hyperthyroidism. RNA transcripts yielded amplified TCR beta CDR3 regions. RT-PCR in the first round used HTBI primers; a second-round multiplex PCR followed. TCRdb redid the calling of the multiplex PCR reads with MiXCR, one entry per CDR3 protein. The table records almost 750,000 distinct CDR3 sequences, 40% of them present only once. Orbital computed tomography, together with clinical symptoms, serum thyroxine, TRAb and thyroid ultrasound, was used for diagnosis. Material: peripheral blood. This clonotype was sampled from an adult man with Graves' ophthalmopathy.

The CDR3 region is CASRPRTAFEAFF. The CDR3 DNA reads TGTGCCAGTAGGCCTCGGACGGCCTTTGAAGCTTTCTTT. V is TRBV19 and J is TRBJ1-1; no reliable D call. V was clipped by 6 bases and J by 7 bases, with 15 bases between them. The CDR3 is made up of 13 amino acids. The germline V gene encodes CDR1 LNHDA and CDR2 SQIVND (reference sequence).